This entry concerns a single T cell receptor (beta chain). Its antigen is not known. This sample includes further DNA sequences coding for the same CDR3. This specimen belongs to a study of CD8+ T cells in alopecia areata. Study-wide findings and caveats: Resident alphabeta T cells of normal skin are also sequenced in scalp samples.

Peripheral blood, together with lesional scalp punch biopsies, was collected from alopecia areata patients. In each case, RNA was isolated and then reverse transcribed into cDNA as the sequencing template. TCRdb's table, derived via immunoSEQ multiplex PCR, lists solely in-frame clones and lacks some. Altogether 120,000 to 150,000 clones are present, 45% to 60% being singletons, with the ten largest covering about 6.3%. This sequence originates from a human donor with alopecia areata. Input material: CD4+ T cells sorted from blood.

CDR3 in amino acids: CASSLQGAAETQYF. In DNA form, the CDR3 reads TGCGCCAGCAGCTTACAGGGGGCCGCGGAGACCCAGTACTTC. J is TRBJ2-5 and V is TRBV5-1, with 9 bases aligning to TRBD1. The CDR3 length is 14 residues. Unmatched junction bases numbered 4, after V lost 2 bases and J lost 5 bases. The germline V gene has CDR1 SGHRS and CDR2 YFSETQ.